A selection of T cell receptor beta chains follows, all from one sample in a study of T cell repertoires in cytomegalovirus infection. MiXCR, applied by TCRdb to the reads, yields one record per CDR3 protein. The profile shows 450,000 to 550,000 distinct CDR3 sequences, 15% to 20% of them singletons. Sequencing was done on a sample of CD8+ T cells from PBMCs. All receptors derive from a human donor in good health (CMV status not recorded). Some clones in this sample may be carry-over from other donors' samples. The CDR3 runs from the conserved cysteine through the conserved F or W. The D gene is left open where the match is weak. Not every row has a clone size; where given, it reads once, few, many or a size class.

clone_size	d_call	v_call	j_call	cdr3_aa	cdr3_nt
few	-	TRBV5-1	TRBJ2-1	CASRGDGSSYNEQFF	TGCGCCAGCCGCGGGGACGGGAGCTCCTACAATGAGCAGTTCTTC
many	-	TRBV28	TRBJ2-1	CATRSGMRLYNEQFF	TGTGCCACCCGTTCCGGGATGCGGCTCTACAATGAGCAGTTCTTC
many	-	TRBV5-6	TRBJ2-7	CASRGAGTLNFYEQYF	TGTGCCAGCAGGGGTGCCGGGACCCTAAACTTCTACGAGCAGTACTTC
many	-	TRBV11-2	TRBJ1-1	CASSFGRVTNTEAFF	TGTGCCAGCAGCTTCGGACGGGTAACGAACACTGAAGCTTTCTTT
few	TRBD2	TRBV28	TRBJ2-1	CASSERGQDNEQFF	TGTGCCAGCAGTGAGCGGGGGCAAGACAATGAGCAGTTCTTC
many	TRBD1	TRBV6-6	TRBJ1-1	CASHRGLNTEAFF	TGTGCCAGCCACAGGGGCCTTAACACTGAAGCTTTCTTT
many	-	TRBV28	TRBJ1-1	CASRETWGIGTEAFF	TGTGCCAGCAGAGAAACTTGGGGGATCGGCACTGAAGCTTTCTTT
many	-	TRBV6-6	TRBJ2-1	CASSYSRQTGTPYNEQFF	TGTGCCAGCAGTTACTCGAGACAGACCGGGACTCCTTACAATGAGCAGTTCTTC
-	-	TRBV20-1	TRBJ2-1	CSARQASSYNEQFF	TGCAGTGCGCGACAGGCTAGCTCCTACAATGAGCAGTTCTTC
-	-	TRBV7-9	TRBJ1-4	CASSLAGTQNEKLFF	TGTGCCAGCAGCTTAGCCGGGACACAAAATGAAAAACTGTTTTTT
-	-	TRBV27	TRBJ2-1	CASSSGGARQFF	TGTGCCAGCAGTAGTGGGGGGGCTCGGCAGTTCTTC
many	TRBD2	TRBV7-6	TRBJ2-7	CASSPRGLAGYEQYF	TGTGCCAGCAGCCCTAGGGGACTAGCGGGCTACGAGCAGTACTTC
-	-	TRBV5-1	TRBJ2-3	CASSLGSPTDTQYF	TGCGCCAGCAGCTTGGGTAGTCCGACAGATACGCAGTATTTT
many	TRBD2	TRBV12-3/TRBV12-4	TRBJ2-1	CASSLSGLAGYNEQFF	TGTGCCAGCAGTTTAAGTGGGCTAGCGGGGTACAATGAGCAGTTCTTC
few	-	TRBV27	TRBJ2-2	CASSSGAPHLEESGELFF	TGTGCCAGCAGTTCCGGCGCGCCGCACCTAGAGGAGTCCGGGGAGCTGTTTTTT
many	-	TRBV7-9	TRBJ2-2	CATEQETRGTGELFF	TGTGCCACCGAACAAGAAACCCGGGGCACCGGGGAGCTGTTTTTT
many	TRBD2	TRBV6-1	TRBJ2-5	CASSSGLAADRETQYF	TGTGCCAGCAGTTCCGGACTAGCTGCGGATCGAGAGACCCAGTACTTC
-	-	TRBV5-1	TRBJ1-1	CASSKGTALEAFF	TGCGCCAGCAGCAAGGGGACGGCTTTGGAAGCTTTCTTT
many	TRBD2	TRBV7-6	TRBJ2-7	CASSPRTSGGGEEQYF	TGTGCCAGCAGCCCGAGGACTAGCGGCGGCGGGGAGGAGCAGTACTTC
many	TRBD2	TRBV7-2	TRBJ2-1	CASSLVSGYNEQFF	TGTGCCAGCAGCTTAGTTAGCGGGTACAATGAGCAGTTCTTC
few	-	TRBV11-2	TRBJ1-1	CASSLVGFGTEAFF	TGTGCCAGCAGCTTAGTAGGGTTCGGCACTGAAGCTTTCTTT
few	-	TRBV27	TRBJ2-3	CASSLGSFNTDTQYF	TGTGCCAGCAGCCTCGGAAGCTTCAACACAGATACGCAGTATTTT
few	-	TRBV29-1	TRBJ1-5	CSLGQNSNQPQHF	TGCAGCCTCGGGCAGAATAGCAATCAGCCCCAGCATTTT
many	TRBD1	TRBV12-3/TRBV12-4	TRBJ1-2	CASSPTNRDRGSHGTF	TGTGCCAGCAGTCCGACTAACCGGGACAGGGGCTCTCACGGCACCTTC
-	-	TRBV6-6	TRBJ1-1	CASSSQSRMNTEAFF	TGTGCCAGCAGTTCCCAAAGCAGGATGAACACTGAAGCTTTCTTT
-	-	TRBV6-4	TRBJ2-5	CASSDGGRETQYF	TGTGCCAGCAGTGATGGAGGGAGAGAGACCCAGTACTTC
many	TRBD1	TRBV12-3/TRBV12-4	TRBJ1-1	CASSLSMTGGTEAFF	TGTGCCAGCAGTTTATCAATGACAGGGGGCACTGAAGCTTTCTTT
-	-	TRBV12-3/TRBV12-4	TRBJ2-6	CASSLAGLNTDSGANVLTF	TGTGCCAGCAGTTTAGCGGGACTTAACACTGACTCTGGGGCCAACGTCCTGACTTTC
many	-	TRBV7-2	TRBJ1-6	CASSLAESYYNSPLHF	TGTGCCAGCAGCTTAGCCGAAAGTTACTATAATTCACCCCTCCACTTT
-	TRBD1	TRBV23-1	TRBJ1-4	CASSQRTGRDEKLFF	TGCGCCAGCAGTCAAAGGACAGGGCGGGATGAAAAACTGTTTTTT
many	-	TRBV7-3	TRBJ2-1	CASSLTSIGGAKNEQFF	TGTGCCAGCAGCTTAACGTCGATTGGGGGGGCCAAAAATGAGCAGTTCTTC
many	-	TRBV25-1	TRBJ2-2	CASSDVGPADGELFF	TGTGCCAGCAGTGATGTGGGGCCGGCGGATGGGGAGCTGTTTTTT
-	-	TRBV2	TRBJ1-5	CASSEVQKYSNQPQHF	TGTGCCAGCAGTGAGGTACAGAAGTATAGCAATCAGCCCCAGCATTTT
-	-	TRBV6-1	TRBJ1-5	CASSPIDDRPNQPQHF	TGTGCCAGCAGTCCCATTGACGACAGGCCGAATCAGCCCCAGCATTTT
many	-	TRBV27	TRBJ2-1	CASSLRGPYNEQFF	TGTGCCAGCAGTTTGCGGGGGCCTTACAATGAGCAGTTCTTC
few	TRBD1	TRBV9	TRBJ2-1	CASSAGDRVKGDEQFF	TGTGCCAGCAGCGCGGGGGACAGGGTAAAAGGGGATGAGCAGTTCTTC
-	-	TRBV6-1	TRBJ2-7	CASSEGDGYEQYF	TGTGCCAGCAGTGAAGGTGACGGCTACGAGCAGTACTTC
many	-	TRBV12-3/TRBV12-4	TRBJ1-3	CASSNFGALSSGNTIYF	TGTGCCAGCAGTAACTTCGGGGCCTTAAGCTCTGGAAACACCATATATTTT
many	-	TRBV7-6	TRBJ2-1	CASSPDVYEQFF	TGTGCCAGCAGCCCAGATGTGTATGAGCAGTTCTTC
few	-	TRBV7-9	TRBJ2-1	CASSLNRVSSYNEQFF	TGTGCCAGCAGCTTGAACAGGGTAAGCTCCTACAATGAGCAGTTCTTC
-	TRBD1	TRBV2	TRBJ1-2	CTRILGQRDRDYGYTF	TGTACCAGAATCCTGGGACAGAGAGACCGGGACTATGGCTACACCTTC
few	-	TRBV19	TRBJ1-2	CASSESYGYTF	TGTGCCAGTAGCGAATCCTATGGCTACACCTTC
many	-	TRBV6-1	TRBJ1-1	CASSHRWNTEAFF	TGTGCCAGCAGTCATCGGTGGAACACTGAAGCTTTCTTT
-	-	TRBV11-2	TRBJ1-1	CASSREVDTEAFF	TGTGCCAGCAGCCGAGAGGTGGACACTGAAGCTTTCTTT
few	-	TRBV6-6	TRBJ1-2	CASSSLDQLVYGYTF	TGTGCCAGCAGTTCCCTGGACCAGTTGGTCTATGGCTACACCTTC